The 24 T cell receptor beta chains listed next were all sequenced from one sample in a study of blood T cell repertoires in COVID-19. This table comes from immunoSEQ multiplex PCR, and its TCRdb copy is limited to in-frame clones, with some not included. The top ten hold just over 8% of the sample, which has 490,000 or so clones, roughly nine tenths seen once. Sample: PBMCs or T cells enriched from blood (not recorded which). The receptor set was obtained from a woman aged 60-75 years who had recovered from COVID-19.

This clone has a count of ten or more. This sequence joins TRBV24-1 and TRBJ2-5; 10 bases line up with TRBD1. The trim removed 3 bases at V and 0 bases at J, leaving 6 bases unmatched. Germline loops: CDR1 KGHDR, CDR2 SFDVKD. CDR3 length: 17 residues. The CDR3 region has the DNA TGTGCCACCAGTGATCCAGGGACAGGGGACCACCAAGAGACCCAGTACTTC. This sequence encodes CATSDPGTGDHQETQYF.

This chain connects TRBV2 to TRBJ2-3; perhaps TRBD2 as D (5 bases). The CDR3 runs 13 residues. CDR1 is SNHLY and CDR2 is FYNNEI in the germline V gene. V lost 5 bases and J 6 bases, leaving 12 bases between the germline ends. The CDR3 DNA follows: TGTGCCAGCAGTATTGCTAGCATGGATACGCAGTATTTT. Amino acids: CASSIASMDTQYF.

The chain recombines TRBV5-1 with TRBJ1-2, with 7 positions matching TRBD1. Germline V gene sequence: CDR1 SGHRS, CDR2 YFSETQ. This CDR3 spans 15 amino acids. J was trimmed by 4 bases and V by 0 bases; bases with no gene match: 6. The CDR3 sequence is CASSLGQGEGYGYTF. CDR3 nucleotides: TGCGCCAGCAGCTTGGGACAGGGAGAGGGCTATGGCTACACCTTC.

The count of this clone is one. The rearrangement links TRBV10-1 to TRBJ2-1; D might be TRBD1 (6 bases). The V end was cut by 2 bases, the J end by 5 bases, with 10 bases between. Per the germline V gene, CDR1 is WNHNN and CDR2 is SYGVQD (reference sequence). The CDR3 totals 14 residues. CDR3 sequence (DNA): TGCGCCAGCAGTGAGGGGGGCAGGGACAATGAGCAGTTCTTC. The encoded protein is CASSEGGRDNEQFF.

This clone occurred once. The rearrangement links TRBV24-1 to TRBJ2-5; 8 nucleotides match TRBD1. Germline CDR1 is KGHDR and CDR2 is SFDVKD. The CDR3 contains 15 residues. V shed 3 bases and J 4 bases; nucleotides not matched to a gene: 6. The CDR3 coding sequence is TGTGCCACCAGTGATATCGGACAGGGCGGAGAGACCCAGTACTTC. Translating it yields CATSDIGQGGETQYF.

This clone was seen a single time. V usage is TRBV10-3 and J usage is TRBJ2-1; 9 nucleotides agree with TRBD2. This CDR3 is 16 amino acids long. Germline V gene data show CDR1 as ENHRY and CDR2 as SYGVKD. Germline trimming cut 3 bases from V and 2 bases from J; bases unmatched to any gene: 5. The CDR3 bases are TGTGCCATCAGTGATCCGCGGGGGGGCCCCTACAATGAGCAGTTCTTC. Translating gives CAISDPRGGPYNEQFF.

This clone was observed once. CDR3 residues: CASSSLGTGELFF. CDR3 nucleotides: TGTGCCAGCAGCTCACTAGGAACCGGGGAGCTGTTTTTT. The J gene is TRBJ2-2, the V gene TRBV5-4, with D perhaps matching TRBD2 (5 bases). Germline V gives CDR1 SGHNT, CDR2 YYREEE (reference sequence). The CDR3 loop spans 13 amino acids. The ends were cut back, 3 bases at V and 5 bases at J, with 8 bases in the middle. Full variable domain (outside the CDR3, taken from reference TRBV5-4 and TRBJ2-2): ETGVTQSPTHLIKTRGQQVTLRCSSQSGHNTVSWYQQALGQGPQFIFQYYREEENGRGNFPPRFSGLQFPNYSSELNVNALELDDSALYLCASSSLGTGELFFGEGSRLTVL.

The chain recombines TRBV10-3 with TRBJ1-1; TRBD1 aligns across 8 bases. The CDR3 spans 14 residues. The V and J ends lost 5 bases and 1 base, in that order; junction bases with no gene match: 3. Germline loops: CDR1 ENHRY, CDR2 SYGVKD. DNA of the CDR3: TGTGCCATCAGTTTACAGGGGGAGAACACTGAAGCTTTCTTT. Translated, it gives CAISLQGENTEAFF.

The chain couples TRBV19 to TRBJ2-7, with D maybe TRBD2 (6 bases). This CDR3 contains 15 residues. V was trimmed by 5 bases and J by 5 bases, leaving 19 bases between them. Germline V gene data show CDR1 as LNHDA and CDR2 as SQIVND (reference sequence). Written as DNA, the CDR3 is TGTGCCAGTAGTTTTCTCCGGGACGGGAGACACGAGCAGTACTTC. It translates to CASSFLRDGRHEQYF.

This chain joins TRBV27 and TRBJ2-3; possible D gene TRBD2, 6 bases. This CDR3 has 14 amino acids. The ends were cut back, 3 bases at V and 0 bases at J, with 7 bases in the middle. The germline gives CDR1 MNHEY, CDR2 SMNVEV (reference sequence). The CDR3 sequence: CASSFRGSTDTQYF. The CDR3 DNA reads TGTGCCAGCAGTTTTCGGGGGAGCACAGATACGCAGTATTTT.

The genes are TRBV5-1 and TRBJ2-1, with D possibly being TRBD2 (6 bases). Trimming took 4 bases from V and 0 from J, leaving 14 bases between them. The CDR3 sequence is 16 residues long. Germline V gene lookup returns CDR1 SGHRS and CDR2 YFSETQ. The CDR3 coding sequence is TGCGCCAGCAGCCGTAGCGGACAACCCTCCTACAATGAGCAGTTCTTC. This gives the protein CASSRSGQPSYNEQFF.

This CDR3 reads CASSLSASGETQYF. The CDR3 coding sequence is TGCGCCAGCAGCTTGTCTGCAAGCGGAGAGACCCAGTACTTC. The J gene is TRBJ2-5, the V gene TRBV5-1; maybe TRBD2 (5 bases). Between the trimmed V and J ends, which lost 1 base and 4 bases, there was a span of 11 bases. The CDR3 runs 14 residues. Germline V CDR1 and CDR2: SGHRS, YFSETQ.

The chain joins TRBV25-1 to TRBJ1-1; 8 bases align to TRBD1. Losses at the gene ends were 4 bases for V and 7 bases for J; bases not matched to a gene: 8. Looked up from germline, CDR1 is MGHDK and CDR2 is SYGVNS. CDR3 size: 14 residues. In nucleotides, the CDR3 is TGTGCCAGCAGTGGGACAGGGCGGCGCGGTGAAGCTTTCTTT. This encodes CASSGTGRRGEAFF.

The V and J genes are TRBV25-1 and TRBJ1-4; D perhaps matches TRBD1 (5 bases). Germline V gives CDR1 MGHDK, CDR2 SYGVNS. V dropped 1 base and J dropped 8 bases, with 11 bases sitting between them. The CDR3 length is 14 residues. The CDR3 reads CASSESGVREKLFF. CDR3 nucleotides: TGTGCCAGCAGTGAATCGGGGGTTCGAGAAAAACTGTTTTTT.

This clone was detected only once. The J gene is TRBJ2-2, the V gene TRBV2, with TRBD2 matching over 9 bases. Trimming took 8 bases from V and 6 from J; bases not matched to a gene: 10. The CDR3 has 15 amino acids. Germline-derived CDR1 and CDR2 are SNHLY and FYNNEI. CDR3 residues: CASYGGTSFAGELFF. The DNA of the CDR3 is TGTGCCAGCTACGGCGGGACTAGCTTCGCCGGGGAGCTGTTTTTT.

The gene calls are TRBV4-1 and TRBJ1-5; D might be TRBD1 (6 bases). The CDR3 runs 13 residues. CDR1 and CDR2 from the germline V gene are MGHRA and YSYEKL. Trimming took 3 bases from V and 7 from J, leaving 10 bases between them. The CDR3, as DNA: TGCGCCAGCAGCCACCCAGGGGTACAGCCCCAGCATTTT. Translation: CASSHPGVQPQHF.

The V and J genes are TRBV29-1 and TRBJ2-5; 9 nucleotides match TRBD1. Germline trimming cut 6 bases from V and 3 bases from J; bases unmatched to any gene: 8. CDR1 SQVTM and CDR2 ANQGSEA come from the germline V gene. The CDR3 totals 14 residues. CDR3 loop: CSVGRGQGKETQYF. The DNA of the CDR3 is TGCAGCGTGGGTCGCGGACAGGGGAAAGAGACCCAGTACTTC.

V usage is TRBV19 and J usage is TRBJ1-6, with TRBD1 matching 10 bases. CDR3 length: 15 amino acids. Trimming at V came to 4 bases and at J to 7 bases, leaving 4 bases not matched to a gene. Germline CDR1 is LNHDA and CDR2 is SQIVND (reference sequence). CDR3 nucleotide sequence: TGTGCCAGTAGTACCGTGGACAGGGGGAATTCACCCCTCCACTTT. Its protein product is CASSTVDRGNSPLHF.

This chain links TRBV15 with TRBJ2-2, with D tentatively TRBD1 (5 bases). This CDR3 comprises 12 residues. The germline V gene has CDR1 LNHNV and CDR2 YYDKDF (reference sequence). Trimming shortened V by 5 bases and J by 5 bases, and 6 bases separated the two germline ends. This CDR3 reads CATSPGTGELFF. The CDR3 bases are TGTGCCACCAGCCCAGGGACCGGGGAGCTGTTTTTT.

The genes are TRBV27 and TRBJ1-4; D is uncertain. V shed 4 bases and J shed 8 bases, with 17 bases lying between them. Looked up from germline, CDR1 is MNHEY and CDR2 is SMNVEV (reference sequence). There are 15 residues in the CDR3. CDR3 sequence reads: CASSSPDSSGEKLFF. As DNA, the CDR3 is TGTGCCAGCAGTTCTCCGGACTCCTCGGGGGAAAAACTGTTTTTT.

This chain uses TRBV4-1 with TRBJ1-1; the D gene is possibly TRBD1 (6 bases). Germline CDR1 reads MGHRA; CDR2 reads YSYEKL. The ends were cut back, 3 bases at V and 0 bases at J, with 8 bases in the middle. The CDR3 is 14 amino acids. CDR3 amino acids: CASSQGQMNTEAFF. CDR3 coding DNA: TGCGCCAGCAGCCAGGGACAAATGAACACTGAAGCTTTCTTT.

The rearrangement uses TRBV9 and TRBJ2-7; 7 bases are a match to TRBD2. The CDR3 length is 14 residues. CDR1 SGDLS and CDR2 YYNGEE come from the germline V gene. V was pared by 2 bases and J by 9 bases, with 11 bases of the junction left unmatched. The CDR3 is CASSVSSGATGQYF. For the CDR3, the DNA is TGTGCCAGCAGCGTGTCTAGCGGCGCTACGGGGCAGTACTTC.

The chain carries TRBV6-5 and TRBJ1-6, with 8 positions matching TRBD1. J lost 7 bases, V lost 7 bases, and 6 bases had no gene match. The CDR3 totals 14 residues. The germline CDR1 and CDR2 sequences are MNHEY and SVGAGI. CDR3 sequence (DNA): TGTGCCAGCAATAAAGGACAGGGAAATTCACCCCTCCACTTT. This sequence encodes CASNKGQGNSPLHF.

V is TRBV24-1 and J is TRBJ2-5; maybe TRBD2 (6 bases). This CDR3 has 15 amino acids. Germline V gives CDR1 KGHDR, CDR2 SFDVKD. Trimming cost V 1 base and J 5 bases, with 13 bases left between them. In DNA, the CDR3 is TGTGCCACCAGTGATTTTAGGGCGGGACGGGAGACCCAGTACTTC. This sequence encodes CATSDFRAGRETQYF.